The text below deals with one TCR beta chain. This record comes from a study of T cell changes during pregnancy in multiple sclerosis. V lost 5 bases, J lost 4 bases, and 4 bases stayed unmatched. Per germline, CDR1 MDHEN and CDR2 SYDVKM. The CDR3 has 14 residues. Produced via immunoSEQ multiplex PCR; TCRdb's table is partial and in-frame only. The data contain under 60,000 clones, approximately 92% of them seen just once; the ten biggest clones take up roughly 0.25%. The chain links TRBV28 to TRBJ1-4; 7 bases match TRBD1. The specimen was CD4+ T cells from peripheral blood mononuclear cells, collected in the third trimester of pregnancy. The clonotype comes from a female donor with multiple sclerosis, enrolled in a pregnancy study. The CDR3 reads CASSAQGGNEKLFF. In nucleotides, the CDR3 is TGTGCCAGCAGTGCCCAGGGGGGTAATGAAAAACTGTTTTTT.